This T cell receptor (beta chain) derives from a study of blood T cell repertoires in COVID-19. As for the study in general: Sites across the United States, Italy and Spain contributed samples from acute and convalescent COVID-19. PBMCs, B-cell-depleted T cells, or T cells were the source of the cDNA or gDNA that made up the material.

Seattle enrolled patients during active infection and tracked them longitudinally. The table lists this clone with a count of one. CDR1 is ENHRY and CDR2 is SYGVKD in the germline V gene. There are 12 residues in the CDR3. The ends lost 6 bases at V and 7 bases at J; junction bases unmatched: 6. Original processing methods: Amplification with reference gene primers provided the estimates of nucleated cell counts. The table came from immunoSEQ multiplex PCR; TCRdb's copy has only in-frame clones and leaves some out. Clonal size and the V and J genes are those of that table, whereas D and trimming came from the DNA. The repertoire holds approximately 190,000 clones, with about 81% as singletons.

The chain links TRBV10-3 to TRBJ2-7, with TRBD1 identical over 7 bases. The sequence was collected from a woman between 55 and 75 years old with COVID-19, enrolled during active disease. The sequencing input was peripheral blood. The CDR3 coding sequence is TGTGCCATCAGCCCGGGACAGTTTGAGCAGTACTTC. Translated, it gives CAISPGQFEQYF.